These 15 T cell receptor beta chains originate from one sample sequenced in a study of post-analysis software for immune sequencing data. Overall study results and limits: Roughly 5 TRBV segments (TRBV5-6, TRBV5-1 and TRBV20-1 among them) occurred more frequently in patients than in controls.

Their specific antigens are unknown. cDNA libraries for TCR beta contained unique molecular identifiers. TCRdb recomputed calls from the PCR reads with MiXCR, one row per CDR3 protein. The sample has approximately 260,000 distinct CDR3 sequences; around 34% are singletons. The sample taken for sequencing was blood. The source of these receptors is a girl aged 10 to 17 with multiple sclerosis.

As concerns this clonotype: A much more abundant neighbour one base away suggests this may be a read error. V and J are TRBV11-3 and TRBJ1-5; tentatively, D is TRBD1 (5 bases). This CDR3 is built from 14 residues. CDR1 and CDR2 (germline): SGHNT, YENEEA. The CDR3 nucleotides are TGTGCCACCCTTGTGGGGGTCGATAATCAGCCCCGGCATTTT. Encoded protein: CATLVGVDNQPRHF.

This clonotype was observed at least ten times. The chain couples TRBV7-6 to TRBJ1-6, with 7 bases identical to TRBD1. Trimming cost V 2 bases and J 8 bases; bases outside gene matches: 9. In germline, CDR1 is SGHVS, CDR2 FNYEAQ. CDR3 size: 16 residues. For the CDR3, the DNA is TGTGCCAGCAGCTTACGCCGACAGGGTATTGATTCACCCCTCCACTTT. This encodes CASSLRRQGIDSPLHF.

This chain links TRBV3-1 with TRBJ1-5; D gene unclear. V shed 1 base and J shed 6 bases, with 10 bases lying between them. This CDR3 has 14 amino acids. Per germline, CDR1 LGHDT and CDR2 YNNKEL (reference sequence). The CDR3 reads CASSQVTASQPQHF. As DNA, the CDR3 is TGTGCCAGCAGCCAAGTGACGGCCAGTCAGCCCCAGCATTTT.

This clonotype is judged medium-sized. The CDR3 protein is CASSRAGQDYGYTF. The CDR3 DNA reads TGTGCCAGCAGTCGTGCCGGACAGGACTATGGCTACACCTTC. The V and J genes are TRBV7-9 and TRBJ1-2; 7 bases are a match to TRBD1. Germline CDR1 SEHNR, CDR2 FQNEAQ (reference sequence). Germline trimming cut 6 bases from V and 3 bases from J; bases unmatched to any gene: 7. The CDR3 loop spans 14 amino acids.

The V and J genes are TRBV29-1 and TRBJ2-2; TRBD1 or TRBD2 may be the D gene (5 bases each). CDR3 length equals 15 residues. Germline V CDR1 and CDR2: SQVTM, ANQGSEA. The V gene lost 5 bases and the J gene lost 10 bases, with 23 bases spanning the gap. CDR3 bases: TGCAGCGTTTCTAGCAGGGTGATAGGAGCCGAGGAGCTGTTTTTT. Translated, it gives CSVSSRVIGAEELFF.

The V gene is TRBV7-3, the J gene TRBJ2-1; TRBD2 matches 10 bases. Per the germline V gene, CDR1 is SGHTA and CDR2 is FQGTGA. The CDR3 length is 16 residues. V gave up 3 bases and J gave up 6 bases; unmatched junction bases: 8. The CDR3 sequence is CASSLTTSGWGNEQFF. CDR3 bases: TGTGCCAGCAGCTTGACGACTAGCGGGTGGGGCAATGAGCAGTTCTTC. Using reference TRBV7-3 and TRBJ2-1 for the parts outside the CDR3, the full variable domain is GAGVSQTPSNKVTEKGKYVELRCDPISGHTALYWYRQSLGQGPEFLIYFQGTGAADDSGLPNDRFFAVRPEGSVSTLKIQRTERGDSAVYLCASSLTTSGWGNEQFFGPGTRLTVL.

The chain joins TRBV5-1 to TRBJ1-6; 7 nucleotides agree with TRBD1. Trimming cost V 0 bases and J 10 bases; bases outside gene matches: 7. Germline-derived CDR1 and CDR2 are SGHRS and YFSETQ. CDR3 length: 15 residues. CDR3 loop: CASSLDRGELSPLHF. CDR3 sequence (DNA): TGCGCCAGCAGCTTGGACAGGGGAGAATTGTCACCCCTCCACTTT.

This rearrangement joins TRBV29-1 to TRBJ1-2; TRBD1 matches at 7 bases. This CDR3 region has 17 residues. Germline V CDR1 and CDR2: SQVTM, ANQGSEA. V shed 2 bases, J shed 0 bases, and the junction held 12 bases outside the gene matches. CDR3 nucleotide sequence: TGCAGCGTTGAAACCCGACAGGGCCGAAGGGCTAACTATGGCTACACCTTC. Translating gives CSVETRQGRRANYGYTF.

This clonotype was counted at least ten times. V and J are TRBV5-1 and TRBJ2-5, with 10 bases aligning to TRBD2. J lost 1 base, V lost 0 bases, and 3 bases had no gene match. CDR1 is SGHRS and CDR2 is YFSETQ in the germline V gene. The CDR3 length is 16 residues. The CDR3 DNA follows: TGCGCCAGCAGCTTGGGCCGACTAGCGGGCCAAGAGACCCAGTACTTC. It codes for CASSLGRLAGQETQYF.

V usage is TRBV7-8 and J usage is TRBJ2-3; TRBD1 matches at 9 bases. Trimming took 6 bases from V and 4 from J; bases not matched to a gene: 11. This CDR3 contains 16 residues. Germline V gene sequence: CDR1 SGHVS, CDR2 FQNEAQ. CDR3 protein: CASRLPGTGRADTQYF. The CDR3 DNA reads TGTGCCAGCAGATTACCAGGGACAGGGAGGGCAGATACGCAGTATTTT.

The CDR3 coding sequence is TGTGCCAGTAGTACAGGGACAGGGCCCAATCAGCCCCAGCATTTT. Encoded protein: CASSTGTGPNQPQHF. V usage is TRBV19 and J usage is TRBJ1-5; 9 bases are shared with TRBD1. CDR3 length: 15 residues. The germline V gene encodes CDR1 LNHDA and CDR2 SQIVND (reference sequence). V was pared by 4 bases and J by 3 bases, with 4 bases of the junction left unmatched. Full variable domain (remainder filled in from reference TRBV19 and TRBJ1-5): DGGITQSPKYLFRKEGQNVTLSCEQNLNHDAMYWYRQDPGQGLRLIYYSQIVNDFQKGDIAEGYSVSREKKESFPLTVTSAQKNPTAFYLCASSTGTGPNQPQHFGDGTRLSIL.

The gene calls are TRBV27 and TRBJ2-3; TRBD2 agrees at 13 bases. CDR1 is MNHEY, CDR2 SMNVEV, per germline (reference sequence). This CDR3 contains 17 residues. V dropped 3 bases and J dropped 1; count of bases not matched to a gene: 4. CDR3 loop: CASSFTGLAGGTDTQYF. In nucleotides, the CDR3 is TGTGCCAGCAGTTTTACCGGACTAGCGGGAGGCACAGATACGCAGTATTTT.

This clonotype was seen at least ten times. The chain recombines TRBV6-4 with TRBJ2-3; a possible D gene is TRBD2 (5 bases). This CDR3 comprises 13 residues. V dropped 2 bases and J dropped 4 bases, with 7 bases sitting between them. Looked up from germline, CDR1 is MRHNA and CDR2 is SNTAGT. Here the CDR3 reads CASSDGSADTQYF. DNA for the CDR3: TGTGCCAGCAGTGACGGGAGCGCAGATACGCAGTATTTT.

This clonotype was seen ten or more times. The rearrangement uses TRBV7-9 and TRBJ2-5; tentatively, D is TRBD2 (5 bases). Deletions cut 1 base from V and 2 bases from J, with 17 bases between. Germline CDR1 SEHNR, CDR2 FQNEAQ (reference sequence). The CDR3 runs to 17 residues. CDR3 loop: CASSLDGVGWRQETQYF. CDR3 DNA: TGTGCCAGCAGCTTAGACGGCGTCGGTTGGAGGCAAGAGACCCAGTACTTC.

This clonotype showed up many times. The V gene is TRBV5-1, the J gene TRBJ2-7, with D perhaps TRBD1 or TRBD2 (5 bases each). V lost 1 base and J 1 base, leaving 9 bases between the germline ends. This CDR3 has 14 amino acids. Germline V gene lookup returns CDR1 SGHRS and CDR2 YFSETQ. The CDR3 DNA sequence: TGCGCCAGCAGCTTGCGGGGCGGGTCCTACGAGCAGTACTTC. The encoded protein is CASSLRGGSYEQYF.